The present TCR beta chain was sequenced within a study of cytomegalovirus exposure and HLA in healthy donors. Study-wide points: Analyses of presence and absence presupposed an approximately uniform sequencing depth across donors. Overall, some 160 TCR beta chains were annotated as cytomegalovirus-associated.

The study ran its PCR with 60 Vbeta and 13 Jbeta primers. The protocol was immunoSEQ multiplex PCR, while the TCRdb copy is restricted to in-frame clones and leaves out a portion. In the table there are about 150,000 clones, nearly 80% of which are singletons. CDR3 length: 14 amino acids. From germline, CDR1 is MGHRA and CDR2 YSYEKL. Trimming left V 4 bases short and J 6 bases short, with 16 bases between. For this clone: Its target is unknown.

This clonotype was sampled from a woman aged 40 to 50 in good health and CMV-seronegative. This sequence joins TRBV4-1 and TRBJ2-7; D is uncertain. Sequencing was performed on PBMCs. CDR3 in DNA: TGCGCCAGCAGCCGATTTTCACCTAATAGCGAGCAGTACTTC. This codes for CASSRFSPNSEQYF.